What follows is one T cell receptor beta chain and its context. The antigen is not known. The authors ran a second PCR of about 7 to 11 cycles using a sample-barcoded 5' primer and a J-beta primer mix. TCRdb re-called the 5' RACE reads through MiXCR, storing one row per CDR3 protein. The data show around 1.7 million distinct CDR3 sequences, roughly 27% seen once. The sample comes from a study of blood T cells in healthy people across ages. Notes on the study in general: There was no known CMV status for donors, so expanded clonotype changes were possibly confounded.

Germline assignment: CDR1 SGHRS and CDR2 YFSETQ. This CDR3 spans 16 amino acids. The J segment lost 5 bases and the V segment lost 3 bases, leaving 11 bases of the junction unmatched. This chain links TRBV5-1 with TRBJ2-1, with 7 bases that match TRBD1. Sequences were obtained from blood. The clonotype originates from a young woman in good health. The CDR3 region has the DNA TGCGCCAGCAGCTCGGCACAGGGGCGAAAGGACAATGAGCAGTTCTTC. Its protein product is CASSSAQGRKDNEQFF.